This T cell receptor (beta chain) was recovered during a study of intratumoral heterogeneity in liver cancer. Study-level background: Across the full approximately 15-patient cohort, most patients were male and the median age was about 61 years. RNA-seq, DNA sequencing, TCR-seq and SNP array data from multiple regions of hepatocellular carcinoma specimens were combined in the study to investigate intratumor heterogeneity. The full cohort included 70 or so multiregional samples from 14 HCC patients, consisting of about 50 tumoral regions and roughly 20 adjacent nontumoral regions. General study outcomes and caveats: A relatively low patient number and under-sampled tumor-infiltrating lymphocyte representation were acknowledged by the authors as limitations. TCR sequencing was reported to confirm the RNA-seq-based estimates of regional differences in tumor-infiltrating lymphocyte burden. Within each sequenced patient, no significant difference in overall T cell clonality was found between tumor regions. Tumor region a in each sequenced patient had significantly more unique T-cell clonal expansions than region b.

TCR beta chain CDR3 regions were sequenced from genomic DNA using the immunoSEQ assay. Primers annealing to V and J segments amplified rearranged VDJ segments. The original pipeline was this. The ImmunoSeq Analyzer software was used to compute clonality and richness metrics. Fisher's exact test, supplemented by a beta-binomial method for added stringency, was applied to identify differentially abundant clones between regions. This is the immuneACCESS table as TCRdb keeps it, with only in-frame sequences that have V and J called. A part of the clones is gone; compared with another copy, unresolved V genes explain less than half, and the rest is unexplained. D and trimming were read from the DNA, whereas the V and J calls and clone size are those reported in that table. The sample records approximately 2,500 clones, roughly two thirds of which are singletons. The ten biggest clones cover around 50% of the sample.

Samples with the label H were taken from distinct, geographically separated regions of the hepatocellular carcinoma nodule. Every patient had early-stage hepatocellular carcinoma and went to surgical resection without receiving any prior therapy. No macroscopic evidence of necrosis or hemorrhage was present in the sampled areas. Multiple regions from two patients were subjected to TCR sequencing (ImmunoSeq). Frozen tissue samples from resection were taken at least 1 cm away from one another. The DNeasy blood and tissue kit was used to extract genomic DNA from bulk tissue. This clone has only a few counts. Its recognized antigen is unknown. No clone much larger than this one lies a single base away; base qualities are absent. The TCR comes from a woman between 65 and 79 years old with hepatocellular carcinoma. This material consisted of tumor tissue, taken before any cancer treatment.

The DNA sequence is as follows: TGTGCCAGCAGGGCGGACTCACAGGGGACGGCTTTCTTT. It codes for CASRADSQGTAFF. The chain is assembled from TRBV2 and TRBJ1-1, with 7 central nucleotides matching TRBD1. The V end gives up 6 bases and the J end 11 bases, leaving 12 bases in the junction not matched to a gene. Inclusive of the bounding cysteine and phenylalanine, the CDR3 is 13 residues long. Only CDR3 DNA remains: 39 bases, in frame from the first base. Via the germline V gene, CDR1 is SNHLY and CDR2 FYNNEI. The entire variable domain, with the stretches around the CDR3 drawn from the reference TRBV2 and TRBJ1-1 proteins, is EPEVTQTPSHQVTQMGQEVILRCVPISNHLYFYWYRQILGQKVEFLVSFYNNEISEKSEIFDDQFSVERPDGSNFTLKIRSTKLEDSAMYFCASRADSQGTAFFGQGTRLTVV.